A selection of T cell receptor beta chains follows, all from one sample in a study of T cells in Graves' hyperthyroidism and ophthalmopathy. TCRdb reprocessed the multiplex PCR reads via MiXCR and lists one record per CDR3 protein. Of 600,000 to 700,000 distinct CDR3 sequences in the sample, 45% were seen once. The material sequenced was peripheral blood or thyroid tissue (not recorded which). Source of these receptors: an adult man with Graves' disease, either hyperthyroidism or ophthalmopathy (not recorded which). Each CDR3 is given with its conserved first and last residue. The order of the fields is clone size, J gene, V gene, CDR3 length, D gene, CDR3 DNA, CDR3 protein. The D gene is left open where the match is weak. Expanded clones are given a class, and other clones once, few, many or no size at all.

clone size: few
J gene: TRBJ2-7
V gene: TRBV7-2
CDR3 length: 17
D gene: TRBD2
CDR3 DNA: TGTGCCAGCAGCCCACGAGATACTAGCGTCAGCTCCTACGAGCAGTACTTC
CDR3 protein: CASSPRDTSVSSYEQYF

clone size: -
J gene: TRBJ2-7
V gene: TRBV2
CDR3 length: 11
D gene: -
CDR3 DNA: TGTGCCAGTAGACGCACGGGGGAGCAGTACTTC
CDR3 protein: CASRRTGEQYF

clone size: many
J gene: TRBJ2-7
V gene: TRBV7-9
CDR3 length: 12
D gene: -
CDR3 DNA: TGTGCCAGCAGCGAGACACCGGCCGAGCAGTACTTC
CDR3 protein: CASSETPAEQYF

clone size: -
J gene: TRBJ2-6
V gene: TRBV7-8
CDR3 length: 13
D gene: -
CDR3 DNA: TGTGCCAGCAGCTTAGACAGGGCCAACGTCCTGACTTTC
CDR3 protein: CASSLDRANVLTF

clone size: few
J gene: TRBJ1-3
V gene: TRBV20-1
CDR3 length: 13
D gene: -
CDR3 DNA: TGCAGCTTCGCATCTAGCTCTGGAAACACCATATATTTT
CDR3 protein: CSFASSSGNTIYF

clone size: few
J gene: TRBJ1-2
V gene: TRBV20-1
CDR3 length: 12
D gene: -
CDR3 DNA: TGCAGTGCTAGTGGGTCCAACTATGGCTACACCTTC
CDR3 protein: CSASGSNYGYTF

clone size: -
J gene: TRBJ1-3
V gene: TRBV9
CDR3 length: 20
D gene: TRBD1
CDR3 DNA: TGTGCCAGCAGCGTAGATATCCCGGGGACAGGCCTCCGCTCTGGAAACACCATATATTTT
CDR3 protein: CASSVDIPGTGLRSGNTIYF

clone size: few
J gene: TRBJ2-7
V gene: TRBV7-8
CDR3 length: 12
D gene: -
CDR3 DNA: TGTGCCAGCAGCTCCGTGAACTACGAGCAGTACTTC
CDR3 protein: CASSSVNYEQYF

clone size: -
J gene: TRBJ2-6
V gene: TRBV29-1
CDR3 length: 15
D gene: TRBD1
CDR3 DNA: TGCAGCGTTCAGACAGGGGTGGACGGGGCCAACGTCCTGACTTTC
CDR3 protein: CSVQTGVDGANVLTF

clone size: -
J gene: TRBJ1-1
V gene: TRBV7-7
CDR3 length: 16
D gene: TRBD1
CDR3 DNA: TGTGCTAAGTTAACGGGACAGGGGGATATCAACACTGAAGCTTTCTTT
CDR3 protein: CAKLTGQGDINTEAFF

clone size: -
J gene: TRBJ1-5
V gene: TRBV2
CDR3 length: 15
D gene: -
CDR3 DNA: TGTGCCAGCAGTGGTGGGGGGAATGGCAATCAGCCCCAGCATTTT
CDR3 protein: CASSGGGNGNQPQHF

clone size: many
J gene: TRBJ2-7
V gene: TRBV25-1
CDR3 length: 14
D gene: TRBD1
CDR3 DNA: TGTGCCAGCAGTGCGGGGACAGGGCGCTACGAGCAGTACTTC
CDR3 protein: CASSAGTGRYEQYF

clone size: -
J gene: TRBJ1-2
V gene: TRBV25-1
CDR3 length: 11
D gene: TRBD1
CDR3 DNA: TGTGCCGACCAGGGGGCTTATGGCTACACCTTC
CDR3 protein: CADQGAYGYTF

clone size: -
J gene: TRBJ1-5
V gene: TRBV10-3
CDR3 length: 16
D gene: -
CDR3 DNA: TGTGCCATCAGTGAGTCAGGGACCATAGGCAATCAGCCCCAGCATTTT
CDR3 protein: CAISESGTIGNQPQHF

clone size: few
J gene: TRBJ2-2
V gene: TRBV12-3/TRBV12-4
CDR3 length: 15
D gene: -
CDR3 DNA: TGTGCCAGCAGTTTGTTTAGCGGGAACACCGGGGAGCTGTTTTTT
CDR3 protein: CASSLFSGNTGELFF

clone size: -
J gene: TRBJ1-1
V gene: TRBV5-1
CDR3 length: 17
D gene: -
CDR3 DNA: TGCGCCAGCAGCTGGTCGTCCGGGGGGGGGCTAAACACTGAAGCTTTCTTT
CDR3 protein: CASSWSSGGGLNTEAFF

clone size: -
J gene: TRBJ1-1
V gene: TRBV5-1
CDR3 length: 15
D gene: -
CDR3 DNA: TGCACCAGCAGCTTTGGGATAGGGGGGAACACTGAAGCTTTCTTT
CDR3 protein: CTSSFGIGGNTEAFF

clone size: -
J gene: TRBJ1-1
V gene: TRBV20-1
CDR3 length: 14
D gene: TRBD1
CDR3 DNA: TGCAGTGCGCAGACAGGGGGGAAACAAGGTGAAGCTTTCTTT
CDR3 protein: CSAQTGGKQGEAFF

clone size: -
J gene: TRBJ1-1
V gene: TRBV29-1
CDR3 length: 11
D gene: -
CDR3 DNA: TGCAGCGTGGTCTCGGGCCGTGAAGCTTTCTTT
CDR3 protein: CSVVSGREAFF

clone size: few
J gene: TRBJ2-7
V gene: TRBV29-1
CDR3 length: 14
D gene: -
CDR3 DNA: TGCAGCGTTGCCTTTCCGGGGAGCTCCTACGAGCAGTACTTC
CDR3 protein: CSVAFPGSSYEQYF

clone size: -
J gene: TRBJ2-2
V gene: TRBV7-2
CDR3 length: 16
D gene: TRBD1
CDR3 DNA: TGTGCCAGCAGCCTTAGGACAGGGGCGAACACCGGGGAGCTGTTTTTT
CDR3 protein: CASSLRTGANTGELFF

clone size: -
J gene: TRBJ2-2
V gene: TRBV19
CDR3 length: 13
D gene: -
CDR3 DNA: TGTGCCAGTATGGGGGGTTACACCGGGGAGCTGTTTTTT
CDR3 protein: CASMGGYTGELFF

clone size: many
J gene: TRBJ2-7
V gene: TRBV29-1
CDR3 length: 14
D gene: -
CDR3 DNA: TGCAGCGTTGAAGTGGGGACGTCGTCCTACGAGCAGTACTTC
CDR3 protein: CSVEVGTSSYEQYF

clone size: many
J gene: TRBJ1-5
V gene: TRBV10-2
CDR3 length: 15
D gene: -
CDR3 DNA: TGCGCCAGCAGTGAGGTAGGACAGCTCAATCAGCCCCAGCATTTT
CDR3 protein: CASSEVGQLNQPQHF